The subject of this entry is one T cell receptor (beta chain). This specimen belongs to a study of somatic mutations in cytotoxic T cells in rheumatoid arthritis. Sequencing used immunoSEQ multiplex PCR; TCRdb keeps in-frame clones, though not all of them. The table includes thousands of clones, less than 80% detected once. The CDR3 has 17 residues. The ends lost 2 bases at V and 3 bases at J; junction bases unmatched: 7. The sample comprised CD8+ T cells sorted from blood. This sequence was found in a woman in her fifties or sixties in good health. This chain uses TRBV6-7 with TRBJ2-7, with 13 bases lining up with TRBD2. TRBV6-7 is filed as an ORF, its function uncertain. The DNA of the CDR3 is TGTGCCAGCAGTTACGAACTAGCGGGGGGGTACGGCTACGAGCAGTACTTC. It specifies CASSYELAGGYGYEQYF.